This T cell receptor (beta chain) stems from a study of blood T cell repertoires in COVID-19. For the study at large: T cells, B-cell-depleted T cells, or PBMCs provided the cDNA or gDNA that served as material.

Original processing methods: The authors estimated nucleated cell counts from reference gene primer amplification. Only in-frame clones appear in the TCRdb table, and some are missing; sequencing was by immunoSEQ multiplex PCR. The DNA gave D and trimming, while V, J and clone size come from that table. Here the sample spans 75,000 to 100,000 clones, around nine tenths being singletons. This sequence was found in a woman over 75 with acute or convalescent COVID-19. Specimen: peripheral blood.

In DNA, the CDR3 is TGTGCCACCAGTGATTCGCAGGGGGGCTCCGGGGAGCTGTTTTTT. This gives the protein CATSDSQGGSGELFF. J is TRBJ2-2 and V is TRBV24-1; D may be TRBD1 (7 bases). Germline CDR1 is KGHDR and CDR2 is SFDVKD. With 2 bases removed from V and 6 bases from J, the gap between germline ends came to 12 bases. The CDR3 extends over 15 amino acids.